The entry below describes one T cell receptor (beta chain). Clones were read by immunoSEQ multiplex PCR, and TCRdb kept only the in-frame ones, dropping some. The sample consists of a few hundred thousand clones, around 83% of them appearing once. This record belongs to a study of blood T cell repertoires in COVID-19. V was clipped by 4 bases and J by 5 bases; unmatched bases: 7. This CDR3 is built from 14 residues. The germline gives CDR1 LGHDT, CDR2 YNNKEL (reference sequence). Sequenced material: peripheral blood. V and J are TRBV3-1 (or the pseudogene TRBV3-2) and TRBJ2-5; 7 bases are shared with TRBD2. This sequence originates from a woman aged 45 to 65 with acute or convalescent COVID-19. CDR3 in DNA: TGTGCCAGCAGCCCTCGGACTAGTTTGGAGACCCAGTACTTC. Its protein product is CASSPRTSLETQYF.